This T cell receptor (beta chain) originates from a study of OX40 agonist ivuxolimab in advanced cancers. At the level of the study: Dose-escalation subjects each had hepatocellular carcinoma, melanoma, renal cell or head and neck cancer.

Study-wide points: In the 0.1 to 3.0 mg/kg range, CD4+ and CD8+ blood T cells had expanded clonally by week 6.

No patient had autoimmune disease or received systemic immunosuppression. In regard to this clone: The antigen remains undetermined.

The CDR3 extends over 15 amino acids. The germline gives CDR1 MNHEY, CDR2 SMNVEV (reference sequence). The trim removed 5 bases at V and 8 bases at J, leaving 14 bases unmatched. Profiled with immunoSEQ multiplex PCR; TCRdb holds only in-frame clones, not every one. The sample comprises 60,000 to 85,000 clones, about nine tenths of which are singletons, and more than 3.5% rests with the top ten. The clonotype originates from an adult with an advanced solid tumor such as melanoma, head and neck, liver or kidney cancer. The V gene is TRBV27, the J gene TRBJ1-2; TRBD1 matches at 7 bases. This specimen consisted of CD4+ or CD8+ T cells sorted from blood, obtained in a trial of the OX40 agonist ivuxolimab. CDR3 residues: CASSTRQGTAWGYTF. The CDR3 nucleotides are TGTGCCAGCAGTACCCGACAGGGAACCGCCTGGGGCTACACCTTC.